These 18 T cell receptor beta chains originate from one sample sequenced in a study of naive and memory T cell subsets. Treatment denoted: skin biopsy from PPD injection site in Mantoux-positive individual. TCR cDNA received a 3' ligated oligonucleotide that carried a UMI. The SP2 primer and nested alpha and beta constant region primers amplified ligated cDNA in four rounds. MiXCR, run by TCRdb on the UMI-ligation and nested PCR reads, gives a single entry per CDR3 protein. Counted here are 37,000 or so distinct CDR3 sequences, around 10% occurring once; the ten biggest clones make up 3.9%. The source material was skin, sampled from a tuberculin skin test site. These TCRs come from an adult in good health.

This clonotype was seen a few times. The rearrangement uses TRBV5-6 and TRBJ1-1; the D is unclear. This CDR3 is built from 13 residues. V dropped 0 bases and J dropped 5 bases, with 8 bases sitting between them. The germline gives CDR1 SGHDT, CDR2 YYEEEE. For the CDR3, the DNA is TGTGCCAGCAGCTTGGGTTTGGCAACTGAAGCTTTCTTT. Translated: CASSLGLATEAFF.

This clonotype was observed a few times. V gene TRBV11-3 combines with J gene TRBJ1-1; D possibly corresponds to TRBD1 (6 bases). Deletions cut 3 bases from V and 3 bases from J, with 11 bases between. From germline, CDR1 is SGHNT and CDR2 YENEEA. CDR3 length: 14 residues. For the CDR3, the DNA is TGTGCCAGCAGCTTGTCGGGGGCGGACACTGAAGCTTTCTTT. Protein sequence: CASSLSGADTEAFF. The full variable domain, with the rest looked up from reference TRBV11-3 and TRBJ1-1, is EAGVVQSPRYKIIEKKQPVAFWCNPISGHNTLYWYLQNLGQGPELLIRYENEEAVDDSQLPKDRFSAERLKGVDSTLKIQPAELGDSAVYLCASSLSGADTEAFFGQGTRLTVV.

This clonotype was recorded at least ten times. The chain carries TRBV30 and TRBJ2-2, with 7 positions matching TRBD2. The CDR3 contains 15 residues. Germline V lookup: CDR1 GTSNPN, CDR2 SVGIG (reference sequence). V gave up 0 bases and J gave up 7 bases; unmatched junction bases: 8. CDR3 DNA: TGTGCCTGGAGTGTCATGGGGGGGTACGGCGGGGAGCTGTTTTTT. This codes for CAWSVMGGYGGELFF.

This clonotype was observed many times. The chain is built from TRBV29-1 and TRBJ2-1; D ambiguous. From germline, CDR1 is SQVTM and CDR2 ANQGSEA. The CDR3 runs 14 residues. The V end was cut by 3 bases, the J end by 2 bases, with 11 bases between. The CDR3 bases are TGCAGCGTTGATTACAGTAAAACCTACAATGAGCAGTTCTTC. Protein sequence: CSVDYSKTYNEQFF.

The chain recombines TRBV20-1 with TRBJ2-3, with TRBD2 matching 12 bases. This CDR3 contains 15 residues. J gave up 5 bases and V 6 bases, and 9 bases lay outside the gene matches. From germline, CDR1 is DFQATT and CDR2 SNEGSKA (reference sequence). The CDR3 bases are TGCAGTGCCCCCCAACCTAGCGGGGGGGAAGATACGCAGTATTTT. Amino acids: CSAPQPSGGEDTQYF.

The J gene is TRBJ2-5, the V gene TRBV27; D not certain. The CDR3 contains 15 residues. The germline V gene encodes CDR1 MNHEY and CDR2 SMNVEV (reference sequence). V was pared by 3 bases and J by 5 bases, with 16 bases between. This CDR3 is CASSFSQASLETQYF. The CDR3 DNA reads as TGTGCCAGCAGTTTTTCGCAGGCCTCGTTGGAGACCCAGTACTTC.

This clonotype was counted at least ten times. This chain uses TRBV29-1 with TRBJ2-7, with 8 bases lining up with TRBD2. Germline values: CDR1 SQVTM, CDR2 ANQGSEA. The CDR3 runs to 18 residues. Unmatched junction bases numbered 20, after V lost 3 bases and J lost 4 bases. The CDR3 here is CSVELVGALAGGTYEQYF. CDR3 DNA: TGCAGCGTTGAGTTAGTTGGCGCGCTGGCGGGGGGTACGTACGAGCAGTACTTC.

There are many counts of this clonotype. The chain employs TRBV18 and TRBJ1-2; 11 bases match TRBD1. The ends lost 4 bases at V and 3 bases at J; junction bases unmatched: 4. Germline CDR1 and CDR2: KGHSH and LQKENI. The CDR3 is 15 residues long. The CDR3 loop is CASSQLGQGDYGYTF. Written as DNA, the CDR3 is TGTGCCAGCTCACAACTGGGACAGGGGGACTATGGCTACACCTTC.

This chain connects TRBV12-3 or TRBV12-4 to TRBJ2-3; TRBD2 might be the D (6 bases). The CDR3 loop spans 13 amino acids. The germline V and J ends were trimmed by 6 bases and 1 base, with 8 bases remaining between them. The CDR3 DNA reads as TGTGCCAGCAGCGTAGCGGGCACAGATACGCAGTATTTT. Encoded protein: CASSVAGTDTQYF.

This clonotype was seen a handful of times. The chain recombines TRBV20-1 with TRBJ2-7; possible D gene TRBD1, 6 bases. The CDR3 has 13 residues. Germline CDR1 DFQATT, CDR2 SNEGSKA (reference sequence). V lost 6 bases and J 0 bases, leaving 12 bases between the germline ends. CDR3 in DNA: TGCAGTGCCACTACAGGGCTCTCCTACGAGCAGTACTTC. Protein: CSATTGLSYEQYF.

This clonotype was found many times. J is TRBJ2-3 and V is TRBV5-1; 10 bases match TRBD2. The J segment lost 6 bases and the V segment lost 1 base, leaving 2 bases of the junction unmatched. CDR1 is SGHRS and CDR2 is YFSETQ in the germline V gene. This CDR3 comprises 14 residues. CDR3 region: CASSLTSGEDTQYF. In DNA, the CDR3 is TGCGCCAGCAGCTTGACTAGCGGGGAGGATACGCAGTATTTT.

In this sample, this clonotype turned up a few times. This chain links TRBV11-2 with TRBJ1-2, with 8 bases fitting TRBD1. The germline V gene encodes CDR1 SGHAT and CDR2 FQNNGV. V gave up 0 bases and J gave up 4 bases; unmatched junction bases: 1. The CDR3 has 14 residues. CDR3 DNA sequence: TGTGCCAGCAGCTTAGATGACAGGGGCTATGGCTACACCTTC. Its protein is CASSLDDRGYGYTF.

This clonotype occurred a few times. The chain carries TRBV27 and TRBJ2-1; 8 nucleotides match TRBD1. The length of the CDR3 is 15 residues. V shed 3 bases and J 9 bases; nucleotides not matched to a gene: 10. Germline V lookup: CDR1 MNHEY, CDR2 SMNVEV (reference sequence). The chain's CDR3 is CASSFTAGGEVEQFF. In DNA form, the CDR3 reads TGTGCCAGCAGTTTCACGGCAGGGGGCGAGGTTGAGCAGTTCTTC.

The chain links TRBV7-4 to TRBJ2-7; a weak D match, TRBD2 (6 bases). The CDR3 extends over 14 amino acids. Germline values: CDR1 SGHVT, CDR2 SQSDAQ. V dropped 5 bases and J dropped 3 bases, with 14 bases sitting between them. As DNA, the CDR3 is TGTGCCAGCAGCCGGGGGAAACAGAACTACGAGCAGTACTTC. Its protein product is CASSRGKQNYEQYF.

This clonotype was counted ten times or more. This sequence joins TRBV20-1 and TRBJ2-1; possible D gene TRBD2, 6 bases. Trimming left V 1 base short and J 8 bases short, with 24 bases between. Germline loops: CDR1 DFQATT, CDR2 SNEGSKA (reference sequence). This CDR3 comprises 17 residues. The DNA for the CDR3 is TGCAGTGCTAGAGCTAGTCGGGAGTTCCCCAGACTCCATGAGCAGTTCTTC. Its translation is CSARASREFPRLHEQFF.

This clonotype is medium-sized. V is TRBV4-2 and J is TRBJ2-7; a weak D match, TRBD2 (5 bases). The CDR3 has 15 amino acids. V lost 1 base and J 3 bases, leaving 13 bases between the germline ends. CDR1 and CDR2 from the germline V gene are LGHNA and YNFKEQ. CDR3 sequence: CASSQVAGGRYEQYF. DNA of the CDR3: TGTGCCAGCAGCCAAGTCGCAGGCGGGCGCTACGAGCAGTACTTC.

This clonotype appeared many times. V gene TRBV27 combines with J gene TRBJ2-3; 7 bases are shared with TRBD2. Germline V gives CDR1 MNHEY, CDR2 SMNVEV (reference sequence). The V gene end was trimmed by 6 bases and the J gene end by 2 bases; junction bases not matched to a gene: 17. This CDR3 is built from 18 residues. For the CDR3, the DNA is TGTGCCAGCAGCTGGGGTTGGGGGGGACCAGAGACCACAGATACGCAGTATTTT. This gives the protein CASSWGWGGPETTDTQYF.

This clonotype was seen a handful of times. This chain connects TRBV7-8 to TRBJ2-1; TRBD1 might be the D (7 bases). The CDR3 loop spans 17 amino acids. Germline values: CDR1 SGHVS, CDR2 FQNEAQ. The V end was cut by 0 bases, the J end by 9 bases, with 21 bases between. The CDR3 is CASSLAVLGGGVGEQFF. DNA of the CDR3: TGTGCCAGCAGCTTAGCGGTTTTAGGGGGCGGGGTGGGTGAGCAGTTCTTC.